The 29 T cell receptor beta chains reported below all come from one sample, sequenced in a study of breast tumors, draining lymph nodes, adjacent tissues. Breast cancer patients provided tissue from their axillary draining lymph nodes. MiXCR was run by TCRdb on the multiplex PCR reads, yielding one entry per CDR3 protein. The sample holds approximately 140,000 distinct CDR3 sequences, approximately 29% seen once. Sequences were obtained from axillary lymph node tissue. Receptors were obtained from a female donor with breast cancer. Some clones in this sample may be carry-over from other donors' samples.

As DNA, the CDR3 is TGTGCCAGCAGTCACGGGGGATCCACCGGGGAGCTGTTTTTT. This encodes CASSHGGSTGELFF. J is TRBJ2-2 and V is TRBV6-5, with D possibly matching TRBD2 (6 bases). The CDR3 is 14 amino acids. Looked up from germline, CDR1 is MNHEY and CDR2 is SVGAGI. V was cut by 5 bases and J by 4 bases, with 11 bases left in between.

This chain uses TRBV9 with TRBJ1-1; D not certain. The V gene's germline CDR1 is SGDLS and CDR2 YYNGEE. The CDR3 covers 13 residues. The V and J ends lost 3 bases and 10 bases respectively, with 16 bases between them. In DNA, the CDR3 is TGTGCCAGCAGCGACCGACCCACACCTCCAGCTTTCTTT. Protein: CASSDRPTPPAFF.

This clonotype came up many times. This chain uses TRBV3-1 with TRBJ2-1, with TRBD1 identical over 10 bases. The CDR3 covers 14 residues. Per the germline V gene, CDR1 is LGHDT and CDR2 is YNNKEL (reference sequence). V dropped 4 bases and J dropped 9; count of bases not matched to a gene: 6. In DNA, the CDR3 is TGTGCCAGCAGCCTCCGGGACAGGGGCGGTGAGCAGTTCTTC. Translation gives CASSLRDRGGEQFF.

The table lists this clonotype with many counts. CDR3 residues: CASSYPGGGNQPQHF. The CDR3 bases are TGTGCCAGCAGTTATCCAGGGGGAGGCAATCAGCCCCAGCATTTT. The rearrangement links TRBV6-6 to TRBJ1-5, with TRBD1 identical over 7 bases. Germline V CDR1 and CDR2: MNHNY, SVGAGI (reference sequence). CDR3 length: 15 residues. The J segment lost 2 bases and the V segment lost 3 bases, leaving 4 bases of the junction unmatched.

This clonotype was found many times. The V and J genes are TRBV7-9 and TRBJ2-5; D remains ambiguous. The CDR3 loop spans 13 amino acids. Germline V gene lookup returns CDR1 SEHNR and CDR2 FQNEAQ (reference sequence). The V gene lost 1 base and the J gene lost 6 bases, with 9 bases spanning the gap. CDR3: CASSLDIFQTQYF. CDR3 nucleotide sequence: TGTGCCAGCAGCTTAGACATCTTTCAGACCCAGTACTTC. Filled out from reference TRBV7-9 and TRBJ2-5, the complete variable domain reads DTGVSQNPRHKITKRGQNVTFRCDPISEHNRLYWYRQTLGQGPEFLTYFQNEAQLEKSRLLSDRFSAERPKGSFSTLEIQRTEQGDSAMYLCASSLDIFQTQYFGPGTRLLVL.

The table lists this clonotype with many counts. This chain links TRBV6-2 or TRBV6-3 with TRBJ2-1, with TRBD1 identical over 7 bases. The CDR3 has 14 amino acids. After removal of 6 bases from V and 5 bases from J, the junction contained 7 bases not matched to a gene. Germline V CDR1 and CDR2: MNHEY, SVGEGT. The CDR3 sequence is CASSNRGYDNEQFF. The CDR3 nucleotides are TGTGCCAGCAGCAACAGGGGATACGACAATGAGCAGTTCTTC.

Many counts were recorded for this clonotype. The chain recombines TRBV4-1 with TRBJ2-1; TRBD2 might be the D (5 bases). This CDR3 contains 16 residues. Trimming left V 4 bases short and J 4 bases short, with 17 bases between. Germline V CDR1 and CDR2: MGHRA, YSYEKL. The CDR3 bases are TGCGCCAGCAGCCCCTTTCAGCGGATCGAATACAATGAGCAGTTCTTC. Amino acid sequence: CASSPFQRIEYNEQFF.

The chain uses TRBV20-1 and TRBJ1-3; 8 bases align to TRBD1. From germline, CDR1 is DFQATT and CDR2 SNEGSKA (reference sequence). The CDR3 sequence is 14 residues long. The CDR3 loop is CRWWAGGEGYTIYF. CDR3 nucleotide sequence: TGCAGGTGGTGGGCAGGGGGCGAAGGCTACACCATATATTTT.

The rearrangement joins TRBV2 to TRBJ1-5, with D unclear. This CDR3 contains 16 residues. V was shortened by 2 bases and J by 4 bases, with 15 bases between the two germline ends. Per germline, CDR1 SNHLY and CDR2 FYNNEI. CDR3 amino acids: CASSEYSGPTNQPQHF. In DNA form, the CDR3 reads TGTGCCAGCAGTGAATATTCGGGCCCCACTAATCAGCCCCAGCATTTT.

This clonotype was recorded at least ten times. The chain is built from TRBV7-3 and TRBJ2-1; 12 nucleotides agree with TRBD2. Germline CDR1 reads SGHTA; CDR2 reads FQGTGA. The CDR3 extends over 18 amino acids. The trim removed 0 bases at V and 9 bases at J, leaving 12 bases unmatched. Here the CDR3 reads CASSLTLQSSGGASEQFF. DNA of the CDR3: TGTGCCAGCAGCTTAACCTTGCAATCTAGCGGGGGGGCGAGTGAGCAGTTCTTC.

This clonotype has a single count. V gene TRBV20-1 combines with J gene TRBJ2-3; 12 bases agree with TRBD2. This CDR3 comprises 15 residues. V shed 5 bases, J shed 5 bases, and the junction held 8 bases outside the gene matches. Germline values: CDR1 DFQATT, CDR2 SNEGSKA (reference sequence). This CDR3 is CSARSRTSGIDTQYF. The CDR3 bases are TGCAGTGCTCGAAGCAGGACTAGCGGGATAGATACGCAGTATTTT.

This clonotype was counted many times. One end of the junction is discordant with germline, which a read error may explain. The chain joins TRBV6-2 or TRBV6-3 to TRBJ2-7; TRBD2 agrees at 7 bases. The CDR3 runs to 17 residues. Germline CDR1 is MNHEY and CDR2 is SVGEGT. The CDR3, as DNA: TGTGCCAGCAGTCACTCGTTCATTAGCGGGCGTGGGTACGAGCAGTACTTC. Amino acid sequence: CASSHSFISGRGYEQYF.

The chain links TRBV6-1 to TRBJ1-2; the D is unclear. The CDR3 extends over 14 amino acids. Germline loops: CDR1 MNHNS, CDR2 SASEGT. Trimming stripped 5 bases from V and 4 bases from J, with 14 bases between. The CDR3 coding sequence is TGTGCCAGCAGTCAATATGACGGAGCCTATGGCTACACCTTC. Encoded protein: CASSQYDGAYGYTF.

There are many counts of this clonotype. V and J are TRBV2 and TRBJ2-1; D call uncertain. The CDR3 loop spans 12 amino acids. V gave up 3 bases and J gave up 4 bases, with 4 bases separating them. CDR1 is SNHLY, CDR2 FYNNEI, per germline. CDR3: CASSDIYNEQFF. DNA for the CDR3: TGTGCCAGCAGTGACATTTACAATGAGCAGTTCTTC.

In this sample, this clonotype turned up many times. The J gene is TRBJ2-7, the V gene TRBV6-2 or TRBV6-3; TRBD2 matches at 8 bases. The CDR3 is made up of 13 amino acids. Germline CDR1 reads MNHEY; CDR2 reads SVGEGT. The junction had 10 bases not matched to a gene; V was cut back by 8 bases and J by 7 bases. CDR3 nucleotides: TGTGCCAGCTTAAGCCCTCGGGGGGGGGAGCAGTACGTC. Amino acid sequence: CASLSPRGGEQYV.

The table lists this clonotype with many counts. This chain joins TRBV6-5 and TRBJ1-4; tentatively, D is TRBD1 (5 bases). The CDR3 extends over 15 amino acids. CDR1 and CDR2 (germline): MNHEY, SVGAGI. Trimming cost V 2 bases and J 10 bases, with 17 bases left between them. CDR3 DNA: TGTGCCAGCAGTTACGGGGCACCATCTAGTCGAAAACTGTTTTTT. This encodes CASSYGAPSSRKLFF.

This clonotype was found many times. The V gene is TRBV29-1, the J gene TRBJ1-2; possible D gene TRBD1, 6 bases. This CDR3 contains 12 residues. V shed 5 bases and J shed 8 bases, with 15 bases lying between them. From germline, CDR1 is SQVTM and CDR2 ANQGSEA. In DNA, the CDR3 is TGCAGCGTTTTCTGGGGGCTAAAGGGCTACACCTTC. Translated, it gives CSVFWGLKGYTF. Full variable domain (missing parts from reference TRBV29-1 and TRBJ1-2): SAVISQKPSRDICQRGTSLTIQCQVDSQVTMMFWYRQQPGQSLTLIATANQGSEATYESGFVIDKFPISRPNLTFSTLTVSNMSPEDSSIYLCSVFWGLKGYTFGSGTRLTVV.

This clonotype appeared many times. V is TRBV5-1 and J is TRBJ2-1, with 8 bases matching TRBD1. J gave up 13 bases and V 0 bases, and 18 bases lay outside the gene matches. The germline gives CDR1 SGHRS, CDR2 YFSETQ. There are 17 residues in the CDR3. CDR3 coding DNA: TGCGCCAGCAGCTTGGTGAATTTGGGACAGGCGGCGTTGGAACAGTTCTTC. Protein: CASSLVNLGQAALEQFF.

This clonotype was picked up many times. This rearrangement joins TRBV15 to TRBJ2-5; 7 bases line up with TRBD1. The CDR3 is made up of 15 amino acids. V was clipped by 3 bases and J by 3 bases; unmatched bases: 7. Germline V CDR1 and CDR2: LNHNV, YYDKDF (reference sequence). The chain's CDR3 is CATSSPWTGEETQYF. CDR3 coding DNA: TGTGCCACCAGCAGCCCCTGGACAGGAGAAGAGACCCAGTACTTC.

This clonotype has ten or more counts. The rearrangement uses TRBV6-6 and TRBJ2-1; D possibly corresponds to TRBD2 (7 bases). Trimming took off 0 bases at V and 3 bases at J, with 15 bases between the two ends. Germline V gene data show CDR1 as MNHNY and CDR2 as SVGAGI (reference sequence). CDR3 length: 17 amino acids. CDR3 nucleotides: TGTGCCAGCAGTTACTCTGGCAGGGGAGGGTTCTACAATGAGCAGTTCTTC. Its protein is CASSYSGRGGFYNEQFF.

In this sample, this clonotype turned up many times. The V and J genes are TRBV6-1 and TRBJ2-7, with 9 bases matching TRBD1. The trim removed 10 bases at V and 6 bases at J, leaving 13 bases unmatched. CDR1 is MNHNS, CDR2 SASEGT, per germline. CDR3 size: 14 residues. The CDR3 spells CAMNSGTGFGEQYF. CDR3 sequence (DNA): TGTGCCATGAACTCCGGGACAGGGTTTGGCGAGCAGTACTTC.

This clonotype has at least ten counts. The chain employs TRBV10-2 and TRBJ2-5, with D tentatively TRBD2 (5 bases). Trimming cost V 10 bases and J 4 bases, with 16 bases left between them. This CDR3 comprises 13 residues. Per the germline V gene, CDR1 is WSHSY and CDR2 is SAAADI. The CDR3 is CATSTTRRETQYF. CDR3 DNA sequence: TGCGCCACCTCGACTACGCGTAGAGAGACCCAGTACTTC.

This clonotype came up many times. The J gene is TRBJ2-7, the V gene TRBV20-1; D is ambiguous. The V and J ends lost 5 bases and 1 base respectively, with 15 bases between them. Germline V lookup: CDR1 DFQATT, CDR2 SNEGSKA (reference sequence). The length of the CDR3 is 14 residues. CDR3 region: CSASAYGTSYEQYV. The DNA for the CDR3 is TGCAGTGCTTCTGCTTACGGTACTTCCTACGAGCAGTACGTC.

This clonotype occurred a few times. CDR3 coding DNA: TGCGCCAGCAGCTTGACCGGGGGGGCCACCGGGGAGCTGTTTTTT. This gives the protein CASSLTGGATGELFF. The rearrangement uses TRBV5-1 and TRBJ2-2, with TRBD2 identical over 8 bases. The CDR3 extends over 15 amino acids. Germline V gene data show CDR1 as SGHRS and CDR2 as YFSETQ. V shed 1 base, J shed 4 bases, and the junction held 3 bases outside the gene matches.

J is TRBJ1-6 and V is TRBV12-3 or TRBV12-4; possibly TRBD1 for D (6 bases). Deletions cut 5 bases from V and 13 bases from J, with 24 bases between. There are 16 residues in the CDR3. DNA for the CDR3: TGTGCCAGCAGTCGAGGGGGGGGGGAACAAAATTACCCCCTCCACTTT. This codes for CASSRGGGEQNYPLHF.

This clonotype was recorded at least ten times. The chain couples TRBV5-4 to TRBJ2-3; 9 positions agree with TRBD1. CDR1 and CDR2 from the germline V gene are SGHNT and YYREEE (reference sequence). The CDR3 is 16 amino acids. After removal of 4 bases from V and 2 bases from J, the junction contained 8 bases not matched to a gene. CDR3 DNA: TGTGCCAGCAGCCCGAGACAGGGGGGGGCCACAGATACGCAGTATTTT. This gives the protein CASSPRQGGATDTQYF.

This clonotype was detected many times. The chain is built from TRBV12-3 or TRBV12-4 and TRBJ2-3; D is unresolved. This CDR3 region has 14 residues. V gave up 5 bases and J gave up 3 bases, with 12 bases separating them. In DNA form, the CDR3 reads TGTGCCAGCAGTCCGAGCTTTAGTACAGATACGCAGTATTTT. Protein sequence: CASSPSFSTDTQYF.

This clonotype was recorded many times. Just one base apart from a much larger clone, this may be a read error. The rearrangement uses TRBV9 and TRBJ1-6, with 7 bases identical to TRBD1. Germline-derived CDR1 and CDR2 are SGDLS and YYNGEE. CDR3 length equals 15 residues. CDR3: CASSVTGFQNSPPHF. CDR3 in DNA: TGTGCCAGCAGCGTGACAGGGTTTCAGAATTCACCCCCCCACTTT.

This clonotype was detected many times. V usage is TRBV12-3 or TRBV12-4 and J usage is TRBJ1-4, with a tentative D call TRBD1 (5 bases). V was clipped by 5 bases and J by 4 bases, with 11 bases between them. This CDR3 region has 14 residues. The CDR3 protein is CASSQRTRNEKLFF. CDR3 nucleotide sequence: TGTGCCAGCAGTCAGAGGACACGTAATGAAAAACTGTTTTTT.